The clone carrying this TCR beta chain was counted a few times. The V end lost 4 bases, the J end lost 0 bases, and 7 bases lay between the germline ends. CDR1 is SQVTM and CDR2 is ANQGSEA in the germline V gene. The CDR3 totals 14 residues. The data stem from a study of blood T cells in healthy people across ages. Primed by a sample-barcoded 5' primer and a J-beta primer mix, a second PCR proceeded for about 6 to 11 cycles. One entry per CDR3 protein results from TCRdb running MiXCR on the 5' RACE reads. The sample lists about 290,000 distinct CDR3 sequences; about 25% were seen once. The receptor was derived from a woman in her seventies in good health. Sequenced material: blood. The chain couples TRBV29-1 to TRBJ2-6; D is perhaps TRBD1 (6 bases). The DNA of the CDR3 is TGCAGCGTTGCAGGGGACTCTGGGGCCAACGTCCTGACTTTC. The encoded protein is CSVAGDSGANVLTF.